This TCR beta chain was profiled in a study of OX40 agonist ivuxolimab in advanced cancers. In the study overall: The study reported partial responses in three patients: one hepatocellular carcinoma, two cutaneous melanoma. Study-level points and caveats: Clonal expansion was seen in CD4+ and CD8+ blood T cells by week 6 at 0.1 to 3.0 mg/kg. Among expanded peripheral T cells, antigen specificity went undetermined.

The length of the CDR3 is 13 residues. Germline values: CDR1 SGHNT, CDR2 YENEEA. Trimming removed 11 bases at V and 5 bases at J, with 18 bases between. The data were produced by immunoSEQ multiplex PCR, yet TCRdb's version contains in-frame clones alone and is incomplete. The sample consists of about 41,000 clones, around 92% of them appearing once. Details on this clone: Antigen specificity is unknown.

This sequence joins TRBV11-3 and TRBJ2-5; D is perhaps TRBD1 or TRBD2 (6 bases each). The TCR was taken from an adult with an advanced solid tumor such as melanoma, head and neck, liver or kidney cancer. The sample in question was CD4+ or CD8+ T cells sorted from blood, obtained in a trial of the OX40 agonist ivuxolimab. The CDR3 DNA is TGTGCCGGCTCTTGGGGGGCTGGGGAGACCCAGTACTTC. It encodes CAGSWGAGETQYF.